This T cell receptor (beta chain) was identified during a study of T cell responses to AZD1222 COVID-19 vaccine. Overall study findings and caveats: The peak T cell response came first, and repertoires were sampled only after it. Increased Spike-specific TCR breadth and depth were observed after two AZD1222 doses. White British donors predominated, females outnumbered males, and clonal diversity was possibly underestimated. Regions 160-218 and 743-854 dominated among vaccine-associated CD4 TCRs spanning spike.

Note on this clone: Its antigen is unidentified.

Here immunoSEQ multiplex PCR was the method, and the copy in TCRdb shows in-frame clones only, minus some. Among approximately 220,000 clones listed, about 92% were seen once. The starting material was peripheral blood, obtained on day 0 of MenACWY control vaccination. The sequence derives from an adult in good health.

The CDR3 DNA reads as TGTGCCAGCAGCCAGGGACAGAACTATGGCTACACCTTC. Translating gives CASSQGQNYGYTF. The chain recombines TRBV7-9 with TRBJ1-2; 7 bases line up with TRBD1. V lost 5 bases and J lost 2; bases outside the gene matches: 2. The CDR3 spans 13 residues. CDR1 is SEHNR, CDR2 FQNEAQ, per germline (reference sequence). The whole variable domain, filled in from reference TRBV7-9 and TRBJ1-2, reads DTGVSQNPRHKITKRGQNVTFRCDPISEHNRLYWYRQTLGQGPEFLTYFQNEAQLEKSRLLSDRFSAERPKGSFSTLEIQRTEQGDSAMYLCASSQGQNYGYTFGSGTRLTVV.